This T cell receptor beta chain was captured in a study of T cells in Graves' hyperthyroidism and ophthalmopathy. Findings of the study overall: Blood also contained most expanded thyroid clonotypes above 0.001. In the analysis, a 13 V-J model separated ophthalmopathy from stable hyperthyroidism. Model output signaled ophthalmopathy a median roughly 6 months ahead of onset.

Amplified TCR beta CDR3 regions came from RNA transcripts. HTBI primers were employed in a first-round RT-PCR of the TCR CDR3. MiXCR, run by TCRdb on the multiplex PCR reads, gives a single entry per CDR3 protein. The repertoire holds roughly 510,000 distinct CDR3 sequences, with approximately 49% as singletons. This clonotype was counted only a few times. The antigen remains undetermined. An end of the junction does not agree with germline; a read error may underlie this. Not enrolled were patients with uncontrolled infection, other autoimmune disease, pregnancy or lactation. The receptor comes from an adult woman with Graves' disease, either hyperthyroidism or ophthalmopathy (not recorded which). Sequences were obtained from peripheral blood or thyroid tissue (not recorded which).

The CDR3 bases are TGTGCCAGCAGCATAGGGACCGACCTCACCTTC. Amino acid sequence: CASSIGTDLTF. V is TRBV11-2 and J is TRBJ2-7; D assignment may be TRBD1 or TRBD2 (5 bases each). Germline V lookup: CDR1 SGHAT, CDR2 FQNNGV. The CDR3 extends over 11 amino acids.